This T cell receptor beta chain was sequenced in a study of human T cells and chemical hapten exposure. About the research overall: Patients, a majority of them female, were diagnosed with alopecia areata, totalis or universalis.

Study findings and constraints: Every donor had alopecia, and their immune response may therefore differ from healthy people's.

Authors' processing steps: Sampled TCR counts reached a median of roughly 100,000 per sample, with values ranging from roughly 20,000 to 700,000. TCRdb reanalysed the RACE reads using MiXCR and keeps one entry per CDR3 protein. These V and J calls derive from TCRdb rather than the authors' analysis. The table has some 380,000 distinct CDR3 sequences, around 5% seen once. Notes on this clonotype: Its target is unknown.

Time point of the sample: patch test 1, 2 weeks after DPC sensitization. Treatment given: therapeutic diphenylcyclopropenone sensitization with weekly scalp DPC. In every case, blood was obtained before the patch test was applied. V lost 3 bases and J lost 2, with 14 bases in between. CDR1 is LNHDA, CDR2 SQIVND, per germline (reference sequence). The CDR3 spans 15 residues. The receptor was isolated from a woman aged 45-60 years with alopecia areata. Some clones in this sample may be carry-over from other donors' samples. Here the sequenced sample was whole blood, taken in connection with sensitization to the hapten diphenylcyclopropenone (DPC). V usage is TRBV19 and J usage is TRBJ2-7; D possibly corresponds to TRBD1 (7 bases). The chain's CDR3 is CASSIARDSAYEQYF. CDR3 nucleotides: TGTGCCAGTAGTATTGCGCGGGACAGCGCCTACGAGCAGTACTTC.